This T cell receptor beta chain comes out of a study of blood T cell repertoires in COVID-19. In the authors' methods: Counts of nucleated cells, estimated from reference gene primer amplification, were obtained. Clones were read by immunoSEQ multiplex PCR, and TCRdb kept only the in-frame ones, dropping some. The DNA gave D and trimming, while V, J and clone size come from that table. The sample includes under 300,000 clones, over 75% of them seen just once. This CDR3 spans 14 amino acids. Germline V lookup: CDR1 MNHEY, CDR2 SVGAGI. The V end was cut by 8 bases, the J end by 0 bases, with 13 bases between.

The TCR sequence derives from a woman aged 30 to 39 who had recovered from COVID-19. This chain joins TRBV6-5 and TRBJ1-1; D remains ambiguous. Material for sequencing was PBMCs or T cells enriched from blood (not recorded which). Here the CDR3 reads CASGPYEVNTEAFF. The CDR3, as DNA: TGTGCCAGCGGCCCCTACGAGGTGAACACTGAAGCTTTCTTT.